The 32 T cell receptor beta chains below all came from one sample that was sequenced in a study of human T cells and chemical hapten exposure. TCRdb recomputed calls from the RACE reads with MiXCR, one row per CDR3 protein. This sample has roughly 51,000 distinct CDR3 sequences, with approximately 10% found just once. This sample's time point: pre-sensitization, week 0. Specified treatment: therapeutic diphenylcyclopropenone sensitization with weekly scalp DPC. The source material was whole blood, sampled in connection with sensitization to the hapten diphenylcyclopropenone (DPC). The receptors shown here come from a middle-aged man with alopecia areata. Some clones in this sample may be carry-over from other donors' samples.

This clonotype came up many times. The rearrangement links TRBV28 to TRBJ2-1; 15 bases agree with TRBD2. CDR3 length: 16 residues. Trimming took 2 bases from V and 9 from J; bases not matched to a gene: 5. Germline CDR1 MDHEN, CDR2 SYDVKM. In DNA, the CDR3 is TGTGCCAGCAGTTTAGGACTAGCGGGAGGGCTCGGTGAGCAGTTCTTC. Its protein product is CASSLGLAGGLGEQFF.

This clonotype was counted only a few times. V gene TRBV7-8 combines with J gene TRBJ2-2, with 9 bases matching TRBD1. The germline gives CDR1 SGHVS, CDR2 FQNEAQ. V shed 1 base, J shed 4 bases, and the junction held 4 bases outside the gene matches. The CDR3 covers 16 residues. The CDR3 DNA is TGTGCCAGCAGCTTAGGGGGACAGGGTACCACCGGGGAGCTGTTTTTT. It codes for CASSLGGQGTTGELFF.

This sequence joins TRBV14 and TRBJ2-3, with a possible D match to TRBD2 (7 bases). V was cut by 0 bases and J by 6 bases, with 16 bases left in between. The germline V gene encodes CDR1 SGHDN and CDR2 FVKESK. The CDR3 is made up of 16 amino acids. The DNA for the CDR3 is TGTGCCAGCAGCCAAGATCTTCGGACTAGGGGGGATACGCAGTATTTT. This encodes CASSQDLRTRGDTQYF.

CDR3 DNA: TGTGCCAGCAGTAAAGACTGGAAAAGCACAGATACGCAGTATTTT. Translation gives CASSKDWKSTDTQYF. The chain combines TRBV28 with TRBJ2-3; no definite D call. The CDR3 runs 15 residues. V was trimmed by 5 bases and J by 0 bases, leaving 12 bases between them. Germline lookup yields CDR1 MDHEN and CDR2 SYDVKM.

The chain has TRBV7-2 and TRBJ2-5, with a weak D call TRBD1 (6 bases). Germline CDR1 reads SGHTA; CDR2 reads FQGNSA. The V gene lost 5 bases and the J gene lost 5 bases, with 12 bases spanning the gap. The CDR3 is 13 residues long. CDR3: CASSGQFAETQYF. The CDR3 region has the DNA TGTGCCAGCAGCGGACAGTTTGCGGAGACCCAGTACTTC. The whole variable domain, remainder taken from reference TRBV7-2 and TRBJ2-5, is GAGVSQSPSNKVTEKGKDVELRCDPISGHTALYWYRQSLGQGLEFLIYFQGNSAPDKSGLPSDRFSAERTGGSVSTLTIQRTQQEDSAVYLCASSGQFAETQYFGPGTRLLVL.

This clonotype was counted a few times. The chain combines TRBV5-5 with TRBJ2-3; 8 bases map to TRBD2. V shed 7 bases and J 1 base; nucleotides not matched to a gene: 5. The CDR3 runs to 14 residues. Germline lookup yields CDR1 SGHKS and CDR2 YYEKEE (reference sequence). The CDR3 DNA sequence: TGTGCCAGCGGGGGACTAGATCGCACAGATACGCAGTATTTT. Translated, it gives CASGGLDRTDTQYF.

This clonotype was observed at least ten times. The rearrangement uses TRBV19 and TRBJ2-2; 13 positions agree with TRBD2. Trimming removed 5 bases from V and 6 bases from J; junction bases left unmatched: 3. The CDR3 is made up of 15 amino acids. Germline CDR1 and CDR2: LNHDA and SQIVND (reference sequence). Here the CDR3 reads CASSQLAGGPGELFF. The CDR3 DNA is TGTGCCAGTAGTCAACTAGCGGGAGGGCCCGGGGAGCTGTTTTTT.

CDR3 bases: TGCAGCGTTGATCCCGGTACGGAGACCCAGTACTTC. Amino acids: CSVDPGTETQYF. This chain joins TRBV29-1 and TRBJ2-5; D is unresolved. CDR3 length: 12 residues. Germline values: CDR1 SQVTM, CDR2 ANQGSEA. V lost 3 bases and J lost 5, with 10 bases in between.

This clonotype was seen ten or more times. The rearrangement joins TRBV19 to TRBJ2-2, with D maybe TRBD1 (5 bases). V lost 6 bases, J lost 2 bases, and 19 bases lay in between. The germline V gene encodes CDR1 LNHDA and CDR2 SQIVND (reference sequence). This CDR3 has 17 amino acids. In DNA form, the CDR3 reads TGTGCCAGTAGCCCAGGGCGTCTGACCATAAACACCGGGGAGCTGTTTTTT. This translates into CASSPGRLTINTGELFF.

Ten or more counts support this clonotype. The chain links TRBV5-6 to TRBJ2-1; 8 nucleotides match TRBD2. The CDR3 runs 15 residues. Germline CDR1 reads SGHDT; CDR2 reads YYEEEE. V gave up 6 bases and J gave up 6 bases; unmatched junction bases: 11. Here the CDR3 reads CASTRPGTSRNEQFF. CDR3 coding DNA: TGTGCCAGCACCCGCCCCGGGACTAGTCGCAATGAGCAGTTCTTC.

This clonotype has ten or more counts. The rearrangement links TRBV6-1 to TRBJ2-2, with 15 bases that match TRBD2. The CDR3 loop spans 17 amino acids. Germline CDR1 and CDR2: MNHNS and SASEGT. V gave up 7 bases and J gave up 0 bases; unmatched junction bases: 3. The CDR3 loop reads CASKGLAGGPNTGELFF. CDR3 sequence (DNA): TGTGCCAGCAAGGGACTAGCGGGGGGCCCGAACACCGGGGAGCTGTTTTTT.

The chain combines TRBV24-1 with TRBJ2-3; 8 nucleotides match TRBD1. V lost 0 bases to trimming and J lost 3 bases; unmatched junction nucleotides: 7. In germline, CDR1 is KGHDR, CDR2 SFDVKD. The CDR3 extends over 17 amino acids. CDR3 sequence (DNA): TGTGCCACCAGTGATTTGCGGGGCACAGGGGGGACAGATACGCAGTATTTT. The encoded protein is CATSDLRGTGGTDTQYF.

In this sample, this clonotype turned up many times. This chain links TRBV20-1 with TRBJ1-3; D remains ambiguous. Germline-derived CDR1 and CDR2 are DFQATT and SNEGSKA (reference sequence). Trimming left V 4 bases short and J 7 bases short, with 11 bases between. The CDR3 has 12 residues. The CDR3 reads CSATGLGNTIYF. In nucleotides, the CDR3 is TGCAGTGCTACCGGACTTGGGAACACCATATATTTT.

This clonotype has only a few counts. The chain has TRBV9 and TRBJ1-6; D uncertain. Germline CDR1 is SGDLS and CDR2 is YYNGEE. Trimming removed 3 bases at V and 0 bases at J, with 7 bases between. The CDR3 is made up of 15 amino acids. The CDR3 reads CASSGGSSYNSPLHF. The CDR3 bases are TGTGCCAGCAGCGGAGGAAGCTCCTATAATTCACCCCTCCACTTT.

This clonotype was detected many times. V is TRBV6-2 or TRBV6-3 and J is TRBJ2-4; tentatively, D is TRBD1 or TRBD2 (6 bases each). Trimming stripped 6 bases from V and 0 bases from J, with 18 bases between. CDR1 and CDR2 (germline): MNHEY, SVGEGT. The CDR3 covers 17 residues. Here the CDR3 DNA reads TGTGCCAGCAGCCCCGGGGGCGCGGCTCTAGCCAAAAACATTCAGTACTTC. Protein product: CASSPGGAALAKNIQYF.

The chain is built from TRBV20-1 and TRBJ2-7, with TRBD2 identical over 7 bases. In germline, CDR1 is DFQATT, CDR2 SNEGSKA (reference sequence). The CDR3 is 15 residues long. V was clipped by 2 bases and J by 0 bases; unmatched bases: 7. The chain's CDR3 is CSARSTSAYSYEQYF. The CDR3 DNA reads TGCAGTGCTAGATCTACTAGCGCCTACTCCTACGAGCAGTACTTC.

This rearrangement joins TRBV3-1 to TRBJ2-2, with TRBD2 identical over 14 bases. CDR3 length: 19 amino acids. CDR1 is LGHDT, CDR2 YNNKEL, per germline (reference sequence). V shed 4 bases and J 1 base; nucleotides not matched to a gene: 8. The CDR3 is CASSLFTGTSGGNTGELFF. CDR3 sequence (DNA): TGTGCCAGCAGCCTATTCACCGGGACTAGCGGGGGGAACACCGGGGAGCTGTTTTTT.

This clonotype was seen a few times. This chain links TRBV20-1 with TRBJ2-7; either TRBD1 or TRBD2 may supply D (5 bases each). With 1 base removed from V and 2 bases from J, the gap between germline ends came to 9 bases. This CDR3 has 13 amino acids. Germline-derived CDR1 and CDR2 are DFQATT and SNEGSKA (reference sequence). The CDR3: CSARGDGAYEQYF. In DNA form, the CDR3 reads TGCAGTGCTAGAGGGGACGGAGCCTACGAGCAGTACTTC.

The chain is built from TRBV19 and TRBJ1-5; D remains unclear. CDR1 LNHDA and CDR2 SQIVND come from the germline V gene (reference sequence). V was shortened by 2 bases and J by 7 bases, with 9 bases between the two germline ends. The CDR3 extends over 13 amino acids. CDR3 coding DNA: TGTGCCAGTAGTATAACGGGTTACCAGCCCCAGCATTTT. Its protein is CASSITGYQPQHF.

This clonotype has at least ten counts. The chain carries TRBV5-1 and TRBJ2-1; D tentatively reads TRBD1 or TRBD2 (5 bases each). There are 15 residues in the CDR3. V was clipped by 4 bases and J by 10 bases, with 21 bases between them. CDR1 is SGHRS, CDR2 YFSETQ, per germline. CDR3 in amino acids: CASSPGTADGREQFF. The CDR3 DNA reads TGCGCCAGCAGCCCCGGGACCGCCGATGGGCGAGAGCAGTTCTTC.

At least ten counts were recorded for this clonotype. The chain joins TRBV19 to TRBJ2-1; 7 bases are a match to TRBD2. Germline V lookup: CDR1 LNHDA, CDR2 SQIVND (reference sequence). J lost 0 bases, V lost 9 bases, and 14 bases had no gene match. This CDR3 comprises 17 residues. DNA of the CDR3: TGTGCCAGCCTCGGGGCTAGCGGTGGGCGCTCCTACAATGAGCAGTTCTTC. This codes for CASLGASGGRSYNEQFF. Using reference TRBV19 and TRBJ2-1 for the parts outside the CDR3, the full variable domain is DGGITQSPKYLFRKEGQNVTLSCEQNLNHDAMYWYRQDPGQGLRLIYYSQIVNDFQKGDIAEGYSVSREKKESFPLTVTSAQKNPTAFYLCASLGASGGRSYNEQFFGPGTRLTVL.

The chain combines TRBV10-2 with TRBJ2-3, with unresolved D. This CDR3 comprises 15 residues. Trimming stripped 0 bases from V and 4 bases from J, with 11 bases between. The germline CDR1 and CDR2 sequences are WSHSY and SAAADI. CDR3 sequence reads: CASSESVRFADTQYF. The CDR3, as DNA: TGCGCCAGCAGTGAGTCGGTACGGTTCGCAGATACGCAGTATTTT.

This clonotype was recorded at least ten times. CDR3 loop: CSARPPSDSSYEQYF. Here the CDR3 DNA reads TGCAGTGCCCGCCCACCGAGTGACAGCTCCTACGAGCAGTACTTC. The genes are TRBV20-1 and TRBJ2-7; maybe TRBD1 (5 bases). The V gene's germline CDR1 is DFQATT and CDR2 SNEGSKA (reference sequence). There are 15 residues in the CDR3. With 6 bases removed from V and 0 bases from J, the gap between germline ends came to 18 bases.

The V and J genes are TRBV9 and TRBJ2-1, with D unresolved. The ends were cut back, 3 bases at V and 4 bases at J, with 5 bases in the middle. CDR3 length: 12 amino acids. In germline, CDR1 is SGDLS, CDR2 YYNGEE. The chain's CDR3 is CASSDAYNEQFF. For the CDR3, the DNA is TGTGCCAGCAGCGACGCTTACAATGAGCAGTTCTTC.

The chain recombines TRBV3-1 with TRBJ2-5; D is possibly TRBD1 (5 bases). This CDR3 spans 14 amino acids. Trimming removed 5 bases from V and 1 base from J, with 11 bases in between. CDR1 LGHDT and CDR2 YNNKEL come from the germline V gene (reference sequence). The CDR3 spells CASSSRTSQETQYF. In nucleotides, the CDR3 is TGTGCCAGCAGCTCCCGGACATCCCAAGAGACCCAGTACTTC.

This clonotype was seen more than once but under ten times. The rearrangement joins TRBV28 to TRBJ1-1; D is undetermined. V lost 6 bases to trimming and J lost 5 bases, with 7 bases between them. This CDR3 comprises 11 residues. Germline CDR1 reads MDHEN; CDR2 reads SYDVKM. Here the CDR3 DNA reads TGTGCCAGCAGAGCACAGACTGAAGCTTTCTTT. It is translated as CASRAQTEAFF.

This clonotype was picked up many times. V and J are TRBV20-1 and TRBJ2-3; 7 nucleotides line up with TRBD2. The ends lost 5 bases at V and 6 bases at J; junction bases unmatched: 8. CDR1 DFQATT and CDR2 SNEGSKA come from the germline V gene (reference sequence). The CDR3 is 13 amino acids. CDR3 loop: CSAPGLHTDTQYF. CDR3 sequence (DNA): TGCAGTGCTCCGGGACTACACACGGATACGCAGTATTTT.

The sample holds a few counts of this clonotype. The V call is TRBV13, the J call TRBJ2-4, with TRBD1 matching over 12 bases. Trimming removed 5 bases from V and 1 base from J; junction bases left unmatched: 6. Germline CDR1 reads PRHDT; CDR2 reads FYEKMQ (reference sequence). The CDR3 has 17 residues. The CDR3 spells CASSLPGQGAAKNIQYF. In DNA form, the CDR3 reads TGTGCCAGCAGCCTACCGGGACAGGGGGCGGCCAAAAACATTCAGTACTTC.

This clonotype has a count of ten or more. The chain has TRBV7-2 and TRBJ1-6; D unclear. The V gene lost 1 base and the J gene lost 6 bases, with 10 bases spanning the gap. In germline, CDR1 is SGHTA, CDR2 FQGNSA. This CDR3 has 15 residues. This chain's CDR3 is CASSLDPGTNSPLHF. The CDR3 nucleotides read TGTGCCAGCAGCTTAGATCCGGGAACTAATTCACCCCTCCACTTT.

This clonotype was seen just once. The conserved closing phenylalanine or tryptophan is absent in this CDR3, likely reflecting a read error. The chain uses TRBV7-9 and TRBJ2-1; D remains ambiguous. V lost 1 base and J lost 8, with 15 bases in between. From germline, CDR1 is SEHNR and CDR2 FQNEAQ (reference sequence). The CDR3 totals 15 residues. The CDR3 DNA reads as TGTGCCAGCAGCTTAGGCTCAAGTTCGTGGGATGAGCAGTTCTCC. Protein product: CASSLGSSSWDEQFS.

The chain recombines TRBV7-2 with TRBJ1-2, with TRBD1 as a possible D gene (5 bases). Trimming left V 5 bases short and J 2 bases short, with 24 bases between. CDR3 size: 18 residues. From germline, CDR1 is SGHTA and CDR2 FQGNSA. The DNA for the CDR3 is TGTGCCAGCAGCCTCCAGAGGCGGAACTTGGGGGTGAACTATGGCTACACCTTC. It specifies CASSLQRRNLGVNYGYTF.

This chain connects TRBV20-1 to TRBJ2-7; D ambiguous. This CDR3 has 11 residues. V dropped 1 base and J dropped 3 bases, with 4 bases sitting between them. CDR1 is DFQATT and CDR2 is SNEGSKA in the germline V gene (reference sequence). CDR3 sequence: CSARGGYEQYF. For the CDR3, the DNA is TGCAGTGCTAGAGGCGGCTACGAGCAGTACTTC.